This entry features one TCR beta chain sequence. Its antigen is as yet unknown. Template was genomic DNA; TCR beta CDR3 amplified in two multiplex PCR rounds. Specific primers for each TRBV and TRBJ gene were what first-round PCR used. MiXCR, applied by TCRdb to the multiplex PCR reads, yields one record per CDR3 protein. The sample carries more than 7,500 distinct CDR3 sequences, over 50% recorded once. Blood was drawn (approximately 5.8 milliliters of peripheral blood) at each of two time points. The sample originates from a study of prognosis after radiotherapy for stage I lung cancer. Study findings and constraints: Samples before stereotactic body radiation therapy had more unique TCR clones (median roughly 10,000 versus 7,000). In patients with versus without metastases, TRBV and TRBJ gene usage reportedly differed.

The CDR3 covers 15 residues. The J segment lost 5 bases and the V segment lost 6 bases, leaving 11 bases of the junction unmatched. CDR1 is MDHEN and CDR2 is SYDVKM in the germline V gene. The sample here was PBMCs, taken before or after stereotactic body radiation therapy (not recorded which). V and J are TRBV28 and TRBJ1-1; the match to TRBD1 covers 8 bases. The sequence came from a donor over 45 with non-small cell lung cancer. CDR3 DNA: TGTGCCAGCAGCTTAAACAGGGGGGGAGTGACTGAAGCTTTCTTT. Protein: CASSLNRGGVTEAFF.